This TCR beta chain was sequenced for a study of post-analysis software for immune sequencing data. Study-level points and caveats: Significantly decreased normalized Chao1 diversity was recorded for multiple sclerosis patients relative to controls. Roughly five TRBV segments appeared more often in patients than in controls, and TRBV5-6, TRBV5-1 and TRBV20-1 were among these.

Germline CDR1 reads SGHTA; CDR2 reads FQGNSA. The CDR3 covers 15 residues. Tagging with unique molecular identifiers was a feature of the TCR beta cDNA libraries. From the PCR reads, TCRdb called clonotypes with MiXCR, one entry per CDR3 protein. The sample lists approximately 440,000 distinct CDR3 sequences, roughly 45% seen once, with roughly an eighth in the top ten. This clonotype was observed a handful of times. Its antigen is not identified. The TCR originated in a girl between 10 and 17 years old with multiple sclerosis. Sequencing was done on a sample of blood. The chain carries TRBV7-2 and TRBJ2-5, with a tentative D call TRBD2 (7 bases). The better agreement between TRBJ2-7 and the DNA end casts doubt on the J call. The CDR3 DNA reads as TGTGCCAGCAGCCCAGGGGCGGGAGAAGTAGACGAGCAGTACTTC. Protein: CASSPGAGEVDEQYF.